A single sample is the source of the 5 T cell receptor beta chains below, sequenced in a study of shared clonotypes between healthy human individuals. Sequencing used immunoSEQ multiplex PCR; TCRdb keeps in-frame clones, though not all of them. The sample has about 1.5 million clones, 95% to 99% seen once. The sequenced material came from naive CD4+ T cells sorted from blood. Subset given: CD45RA+ positively selected. The receptors were sampled from a man aged 30-40 years in good health.

The V gene is TRBV2, the J gene TRBJ2-7, with 7 nucleotides matching TRBD1. Germline-derived CDR1 and CDR2 are SNHLY and FYNNEI. The J segment lost 6 bases and the V segment lost 4 bases, leaving 9 bases of the junction unmatched. CDR3 length equals 14 residues. The CDR3 DNA is TGTGCCAGCAGTGCAAGACAGGGTCGGATCGAGCAGTACTTC. The encoded protein is CASSARQGRIEQYF.

The chain employs TRBV28 and TRBJ2-7; possibly TRBD1 for D (6 bases). The CDR3 runs 12 residues. Germline V gene data show CDR1 as MDHEN and CDR2 as SYDVKM. Between the trimmed V and J ends, which lost 6 bases and 6 bases, there was a span of 12 bases. The chain's CDR3 is CASSPPGVEQYF. CDR3 bases: TGTGCCAGCAGCCCTCCAGGGGTCGAGCAGTACTTC.

The V call is TRBV14, the J call TRBJ2-3; possibly TRBD2 for D (5 bases). The germline gives CDR1 SGHDN, CDR2 FVKESK. The CDR3 has 17 amino acids. Trimming took 1 base from V and 5 from J, leaving 19 bases between them. The CDR3 DNA reads as TGTGCCAGCAGCCAAGGGACTCAAAGTCGAGGGCGAGATACGCAGTATTTT. Translating gives CASSQGTQSRGRDTQYF.

The J gene is TRBJ2-7, the V gene TRBV9; TRBD1 matches 9 bases. Germline CDR1 is SGDLS and CDR2 is YYNGEE. V lost 3 bases, J lost 3 bases, and 7 bases stayed unmatched. The CDR3 extends over 15 amino acids. CDR3 nucleotide sequence: TGTGCCAGCAGCGAGGGGACAGGGCCGAACTACGAGCAGTACTTC. This sequence encodes CASSEGTGPNYEQYF.

The chain links TRBV19 to TRBJ2-5; D is uncertain. Trimming pared 3 bases from V and 1 base from J, leaving 12 bases between. Germline V gene sequence: CDR1 LNHDA, CDR2 SQIVND (reference sequence). The CDR3 consists of 15 residues. In nucleotides, the CDR3 is TGTGCCAGTAGTATTCAGACCGCGTCCCAAGAGACCCAGTACTTC. Amino acid sequence: CASSIQTASQETQYF.